This TCR beta chain was obtained from a study of beta chain features in type 1 diabetes. The CDR3 has 13 residues. Trimming left V 1 base short and J 9 bases short, with 10 bases between. Germline loops: CDR1 KGHSH, CDR2 LQKENI. Reverse transcribing all isolated RNA meant expressed TCRB transcripts were sequenced. The assay was immunoSEQ multiplex PCR, and TCRdb's table has in-frame clones only and misses some. The repertoire consists of about 290,000 clones, with roughly 8% occurring once and the leading ten covering about 0.93%. This clone has only a few counts. The origin of this receptor is a woman between 18 and 30 years old in good health. V and J are TRBV18 and TRBJ2-1; D not resolved. Sequenced sample: central memory CD4+ T cells from blood. In nucleotides, the CDR3 is TGTGCCAGCTCACCACAGGGTGAGGCTGAGCAGTTCTTC. This encodes CASSPQGEAEQFF.